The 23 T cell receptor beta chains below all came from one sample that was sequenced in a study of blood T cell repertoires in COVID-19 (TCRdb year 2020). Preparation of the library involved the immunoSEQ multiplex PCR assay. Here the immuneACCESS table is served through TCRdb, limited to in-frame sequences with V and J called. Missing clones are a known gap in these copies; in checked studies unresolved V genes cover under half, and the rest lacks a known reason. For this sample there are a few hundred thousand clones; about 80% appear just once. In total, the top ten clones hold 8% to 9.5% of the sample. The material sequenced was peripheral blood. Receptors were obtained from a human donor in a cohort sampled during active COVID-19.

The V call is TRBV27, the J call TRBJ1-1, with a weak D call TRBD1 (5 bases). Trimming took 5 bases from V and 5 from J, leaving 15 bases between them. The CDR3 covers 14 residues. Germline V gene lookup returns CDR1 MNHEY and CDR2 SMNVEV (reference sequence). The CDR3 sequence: CASSRTRGSTEAFF. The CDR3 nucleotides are TGTGCCAGCAGTCGAACAAGGGGCTCAACTGAAGCTTTCTTT.

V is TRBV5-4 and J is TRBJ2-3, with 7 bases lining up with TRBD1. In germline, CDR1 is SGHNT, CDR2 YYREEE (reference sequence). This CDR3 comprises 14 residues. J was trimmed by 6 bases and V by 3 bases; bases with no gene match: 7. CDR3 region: CASSSGQSWDTQYF. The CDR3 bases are TGTGCCAGCAGCTCGGGACAGTCTTGGGATACGCAGTATTTT.

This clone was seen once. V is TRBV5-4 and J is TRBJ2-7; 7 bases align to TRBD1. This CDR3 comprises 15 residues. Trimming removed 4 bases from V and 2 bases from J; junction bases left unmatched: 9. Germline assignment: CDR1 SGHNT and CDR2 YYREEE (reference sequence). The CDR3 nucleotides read TGTGCCAGCAGCCTACCGGGACAGCTAACCTACGAGCAGTACTTC. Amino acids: CASSLPGQLTYEQYF.

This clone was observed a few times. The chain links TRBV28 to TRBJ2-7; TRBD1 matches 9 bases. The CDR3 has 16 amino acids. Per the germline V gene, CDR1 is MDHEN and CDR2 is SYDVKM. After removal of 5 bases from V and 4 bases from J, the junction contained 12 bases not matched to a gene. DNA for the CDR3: TGTGCCAGCAGTGATCTTGGGGACAGGGTATTTTACGAGCAGTACTTC. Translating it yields CASSDLGDRVFYEQYF.

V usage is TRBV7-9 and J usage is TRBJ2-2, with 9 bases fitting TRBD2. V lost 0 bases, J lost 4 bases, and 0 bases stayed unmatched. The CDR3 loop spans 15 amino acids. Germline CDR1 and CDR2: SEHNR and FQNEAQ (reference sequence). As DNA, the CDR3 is TGTGCCAGCAGCTTAGCGACTAGCGGCACCGGGGAGCTGTTTTTT. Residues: CASSLATSGTGELFF.

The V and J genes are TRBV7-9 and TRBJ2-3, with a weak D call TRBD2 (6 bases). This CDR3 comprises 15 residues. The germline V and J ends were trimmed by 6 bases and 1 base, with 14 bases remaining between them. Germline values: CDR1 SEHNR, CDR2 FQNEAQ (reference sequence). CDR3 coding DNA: TGTGCCAGCAGTTCCGGGGAGGTGGGCACAGATACGCAGTATTTT. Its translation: CASSSGEVGTDTQYF.

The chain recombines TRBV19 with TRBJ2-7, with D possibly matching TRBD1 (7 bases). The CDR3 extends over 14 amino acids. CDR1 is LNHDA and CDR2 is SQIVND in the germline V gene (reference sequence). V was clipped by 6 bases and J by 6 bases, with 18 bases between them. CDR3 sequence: CASRKDRDLCEQYF. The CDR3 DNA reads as TGTGCCAGTAGAAAAGACAGGGACTTATGCGAGCAGTACTTC. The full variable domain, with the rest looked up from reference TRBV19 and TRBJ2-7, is DGGITQSPKYLFRKEGQNVTLSCEQNLNHDAMYWYRQDPGQGLRLIYYSQIVNDFQKGDIAEGYSVSREKKESFPLTVTSAQKNPTAFYLCASRKDRDLCEQYFGPGTRLTVT.

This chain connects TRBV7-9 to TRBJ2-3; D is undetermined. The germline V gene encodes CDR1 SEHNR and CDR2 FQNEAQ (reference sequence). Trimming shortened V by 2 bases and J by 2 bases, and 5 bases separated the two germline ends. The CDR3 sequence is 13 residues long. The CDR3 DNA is TGTGCCAGCAGCTTACCCCTCACAGATACGCAGTATTTT. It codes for CASSLPLTDTQYF.

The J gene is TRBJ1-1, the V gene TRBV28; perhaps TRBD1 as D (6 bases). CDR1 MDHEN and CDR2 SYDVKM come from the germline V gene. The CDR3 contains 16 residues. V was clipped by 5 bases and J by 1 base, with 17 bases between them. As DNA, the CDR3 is TGTGCCAGCAGTGCTCCAGGGGCAAGGGGGAACACTGAAGCTTTCTTT. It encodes CASSAPGARGNTEAFF. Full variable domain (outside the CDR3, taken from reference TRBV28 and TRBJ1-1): DVKVTQSSRYLVKRTGEKVFLECVQDMDHENMFWYRQDPGLGLRLIYFSYDVKMKEKGDIPEGYSVSREKKERFSLILESASTNQTSMYLCASSAPGARGNTEAFFGQGTRLTVV.

DNA for the CDR3: TGTGCCAGCAGTTTATTCCGGGACAGGGCCAGTCGTGGTGAAAAACTGTTTTTT. This gives the protein CASSLFRDRASRGEKLFF. V gene TRBV28 combines with J gene TRBJ1-4, with 9 bases lining up with TRBD1. The CDR3 has 18 amino acids. V was pared by 1 base and J by 7 bases, with 13 bases of the junction left unmatched. CDR1 is MDHEN and CDR2 is SYDVKM in the germline V gene.

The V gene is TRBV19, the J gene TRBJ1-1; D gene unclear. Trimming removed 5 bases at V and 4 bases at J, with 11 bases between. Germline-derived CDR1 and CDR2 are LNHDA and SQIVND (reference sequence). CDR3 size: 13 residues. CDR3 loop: CASSFREGTEAFF. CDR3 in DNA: TGTGCCAGTAGTTTCCGGGAGGGCACTGAAGCTTTCTTT. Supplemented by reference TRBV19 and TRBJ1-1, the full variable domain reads DGGITQSPKYLFRKEGQNVTLSCEQNLNHDAMYWYRQDPGQGLRLIYYSQIVNDFQKGDIAEGYSVSREKKESFPLTVTSAQKNPTAFYLCASSFREGTEAFFGQGTRLTVV.

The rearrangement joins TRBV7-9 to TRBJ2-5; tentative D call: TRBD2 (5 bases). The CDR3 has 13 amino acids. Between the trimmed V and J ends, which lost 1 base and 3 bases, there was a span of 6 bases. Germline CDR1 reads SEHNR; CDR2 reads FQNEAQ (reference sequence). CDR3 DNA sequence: TGTGCCAGCAGCTTAGTCGGGGAAGAGACCCAGTACTTC. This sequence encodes CASSLVGEETQYF.

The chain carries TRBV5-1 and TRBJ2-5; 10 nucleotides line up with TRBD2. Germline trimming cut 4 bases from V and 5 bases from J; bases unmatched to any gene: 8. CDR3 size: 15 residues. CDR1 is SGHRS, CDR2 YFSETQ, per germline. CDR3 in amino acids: CASSASGGGDETQYF. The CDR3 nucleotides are TGCGCCAGCAGCGCTAGCGGGGGAGGCGATGAGACCCAGTACTTC.

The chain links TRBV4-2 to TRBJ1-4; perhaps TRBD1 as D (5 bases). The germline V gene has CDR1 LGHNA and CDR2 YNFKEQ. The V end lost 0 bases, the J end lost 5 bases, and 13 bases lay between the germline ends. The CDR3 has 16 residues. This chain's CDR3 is CASSQEGGTQNEKLFF. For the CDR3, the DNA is TGTGCCAGCAGCCAAGAAGGAGGGACGCAAAATGAAAAACTGTTTTTT.

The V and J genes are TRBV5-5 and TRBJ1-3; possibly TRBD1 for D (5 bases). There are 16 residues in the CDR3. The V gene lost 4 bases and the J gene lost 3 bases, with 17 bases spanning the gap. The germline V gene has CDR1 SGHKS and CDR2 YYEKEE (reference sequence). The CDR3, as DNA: TGTGCCAGCAGCCTGAATGAGGGACTGTATGGAAACACCATATATTTT. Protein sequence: CASSLNEGLYGNTIYF.

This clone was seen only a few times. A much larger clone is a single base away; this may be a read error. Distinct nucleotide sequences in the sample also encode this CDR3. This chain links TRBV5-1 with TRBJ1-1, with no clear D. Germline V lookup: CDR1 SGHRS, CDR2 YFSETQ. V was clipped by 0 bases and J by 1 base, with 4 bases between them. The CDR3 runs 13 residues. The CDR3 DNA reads TGCGCCAGCAGCTTGGCAGGGAACACTGAAGCTTTCTTT. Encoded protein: CASSLAGNTEAFF.

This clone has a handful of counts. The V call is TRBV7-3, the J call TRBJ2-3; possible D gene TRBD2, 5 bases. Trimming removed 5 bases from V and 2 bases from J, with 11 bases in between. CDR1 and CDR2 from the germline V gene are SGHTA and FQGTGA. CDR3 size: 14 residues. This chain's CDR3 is CASSPGLATDTQYF. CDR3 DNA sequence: TGTGCCAGCAGCCCCGGACTTGCCACAGATACGCAGTATTTT.

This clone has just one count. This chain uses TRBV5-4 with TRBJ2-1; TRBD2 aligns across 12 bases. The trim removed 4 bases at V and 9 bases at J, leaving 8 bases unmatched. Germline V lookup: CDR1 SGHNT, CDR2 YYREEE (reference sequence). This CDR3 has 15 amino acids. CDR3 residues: CASSIGLAGIREQFF. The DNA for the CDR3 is TGTGCCAGCAGCATAGGACTAGCGGGGATTCGTGAGCAGTTCTTC.

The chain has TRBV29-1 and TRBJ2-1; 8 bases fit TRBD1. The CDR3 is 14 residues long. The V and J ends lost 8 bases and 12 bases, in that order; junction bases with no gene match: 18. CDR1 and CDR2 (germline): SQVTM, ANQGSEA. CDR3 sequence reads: CSHPGAGGLSGQFF. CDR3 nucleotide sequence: TGCAGCCACCCAGGGGCAGGGGGCCTTTCTGGGCAGTTCTTC.

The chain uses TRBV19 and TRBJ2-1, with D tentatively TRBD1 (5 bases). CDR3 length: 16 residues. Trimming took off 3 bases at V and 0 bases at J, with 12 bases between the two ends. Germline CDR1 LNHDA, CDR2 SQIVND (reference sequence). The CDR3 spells CASSMPGRSSYNEQFF. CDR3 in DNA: TGTGCCAGTAGTATGCCAGGGCGAAGCTCCTACAATGAGCAGTTCTTC.

The CDR3 region is CASSETGGSSGNTIYF. CDR3 DNA: TGTGCCAGCAGCGAGACCGGGGGGAGCTCTGGAAACACCATATATTTT. V usage is TRBV5-6 and J usage is TRBJ1-3; TRBD1 might be the D (5 bases). Looked up from germline, CDR1 is SGHDT and CDR2 is YYEEEE. The V gene lost 4 bases and the J gene lost 0 bases, with 14 bases spanning the gap. CDR3 length equals 16 residues.

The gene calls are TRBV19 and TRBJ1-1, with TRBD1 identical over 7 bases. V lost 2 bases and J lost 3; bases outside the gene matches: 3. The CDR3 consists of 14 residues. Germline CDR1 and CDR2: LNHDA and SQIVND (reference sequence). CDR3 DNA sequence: TGTGCCAGTAGTATACGCAGGGGGTACACTGAAGCTTTCTTT. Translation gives CASSIRRGYTEAFF. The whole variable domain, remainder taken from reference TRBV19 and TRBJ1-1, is DGGITQSPKYLFRKEGQNVTLSCEQNLNHDAMYWYRQDPGQGLRLIYYSQIVNDFQKGDIAEGYSVSREKKESFPLTVTSAQKNPTAFYLCASSIRRGYTEAFFGQGTRLTVV.

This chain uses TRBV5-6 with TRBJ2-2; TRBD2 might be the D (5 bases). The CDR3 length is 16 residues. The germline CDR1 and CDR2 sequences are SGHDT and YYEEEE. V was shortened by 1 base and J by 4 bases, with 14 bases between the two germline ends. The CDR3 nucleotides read TGTGCCAGCAGCTTGCCCGGAGGTGAGGGCACCGGGGAGCTGTTTTTT. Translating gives CASSLPGGEGTGELFF.